The next 5 T cell receptor beta chains were all read from a single sample in a study of CD8+ T cells in alopecia areata. RNA extraction and reverse transcription yielded cDNA as sequencing template. Generated by immunoSEQ multiplex PCR, the TCRdb table keeps only in-frame clones and is missing some. The table shows under 150,000 clones, with around 48% occurring only once. Material for sequencing was NKG2D-low CD8+ T cells sorted from blood. The receptors shown here come from a human donor with alopecia areata.

V and J are TRBV29-1 and TRBJ2-3; 8 positions agree with TRBD2. This CDR3 has 15 amino acids. V trimming: 4 bases; J trimming: 5 bases; junction bases outside the gene matches: 11. The germline V gene has CDR1 SQVTM and CDR2 ANQGSEA. The CDR3 loop is CSVVGVSGEGDTQYF. CDR3 nucleotide sequence: TGCAGCGTTGTTGGCGTTAGCGGGGAGGGAGATACGCAGTATTTT.

As concerns this clone: The junction shows a germline mismatch at one end, possibly a read error. This chain's CDR3 is CAGSVGQTYEQYF. The CDR3 DNA reads as TGTGCCGGCAGCGTTGGCCAGACCTACGAGCAGTACTTC. The rearrangement joins TRBV5-6 to TRBJ2-7; no definite D call. This CDR3 has 13 amino acids. Germline assignment: CDR1 SGHDT and CDR2 YYEEEE.

The chain employs TRBV7-9 and TRBJ1-1, with D uncertain. This CDR3 contains 11 residues. Trimming shortened V by 2 bases and J by 8 bases, and 6 bases separated the two germline ends. Germline V gene sequence: CDR1 SEHNR, CDR2 FQNEAQ (reference sequence). In DNA, the CDR3 is TGTGCCAGCAGCTTAACGGCCGAAGCTTTCTTT. Translating gives CASSLTAEAFF.

The rearrangement uses TRBV30 and TRBJ2-2; TRBD2 might be the D (5 bases). The CDR3 sequence is 13 residues long. The germline CDR1 and CDR2 sequences are GTSNPN and SVGIG (reference sequence). Trimming cost V 3 bases and J 5 bases, with 10 bases left between them. CDR3 sequence: CAWRRRETGELFF. In DNA, the CDR3 is TGTGCCTGGAGGCGAAGGGAGACCGGGGAGCTGTTTTTT.

The chain couples TRBV27 to TRBJ2-7; D ambiguous. CDR3 length: 13 residues. V lost 5 bases to trimming and J lost 0 bases, with 8 bases between them. Germline lookup yields CDR1 MNHEY and CDR2 SMNVEV (reference sequence). CDR3 sequence: CASSTLGSYEQYF. The CDR3 nucleotides are TGTGCCAGCAGTACCCTGGGCTCCTACGAGCAGTACTTC.